This T cell receptor (beta chain) was sequenced for a study of neurological immune-mediated disorders. V lost 4 bases and J 6 bases, leaving 15 bases between the germline ends. This CDR3 comprises 14 residues. From germline, CDR1 is MNHEY and CDR2 SVGEGT. This clonotype was recorded at least ten times. Using its own MiXCR run on the 5' RACE reads, TCRdb lists one record per CDR3 protein. The profile shows tens of thousands of distinct CDR3 sequences, 2.5% to 3% of them singletons. V usage is TRBV6-2 or TRBV6-3 and J usage is TRBJ1-2; D gene unclear. Sample: PBMCs. This receptor was obtained from a woman in her thirties with multiple sclerosis. CDR3 nucleotide sequence: TGTGCCAGCAGTTCCGCTCCCTGGGCGAATGGCTACACCTTC. Translated: CASSSAPWANGYTF.